Below are 17 T cell receptor beta chains sequenced from a single sample in a study of blood T cell repertoires in COVID-19. Here immunoSEQ multiplex PCR was the method, and the copy in TCRdb shows in-frame clones only, minus some. The repertoire holds around 470,000 clones, with roughly 87% as singletons. Sequencing used PBMCs or T cells enriched from blood (not recorded which). These receptors all come from a man aged 18 to 29 who had recovered from COVID-19.

The gene calls are TRBV12-5 and TRBJ2-1; 13 nucleotides line up with TRBD2. The V segment lost 0 bases and the J segment 6 bases; nucleotides outside the gene matches: 8. Germline CDR1 is LGHNT and CDR2 is FRNRAP. The CDR3 has 18 amino acids. The CDR3 reads CASGLVRTSGSRVNEQFF. Written as DNA, the CDR3 is TGTGCTAGTGGTTTGGTACGGACTAGCGGGAGTAGGGTCAATGAGCAGTTCTTC.

This clone showed up just once. V gene TRBV6-2 or TRBV6-3 combines with J gene TRBJ2-7; D remains ambiguous. V lost 0 bases to trimming and J lost 1 base, with 10 bases between them. The CDR3 is 15 residues long. From germline, CDR1 is MNHEY and CDR2 SVGEGT. The CDR3 region has the DNA TGTGCCAGCAGTTACTCTCCGGGTCTTTCCTACGAGCAGTACTTC. Translating it yields CASSYSPGLSYEQYF.

This rearrangement joins TRBV7-8 to TRBJ1-1; 8 nucleotides align to TRBD1. Germline loops: CDR1 SGHVS, CDR2 FQNEAQ. V was clipped by 5 bases and J by 0 bases; unmatched bases: 14. This CDR3 spans 18 amino acids. The CDR3 loop is CASSKIYRGRRMNTEAFF. In DNA, the CDR3 is TGTGCCAGCAGCAAAATCTACAGGGGGAGGAGAATGAACACTGAAGCTTTCTTT.

The chain employs TRBV10-3 and TRBJ1-2; D is ambiguous. Germline assignment: CDR1 ENHRY and CDR2 SYGVKD. Deletions cut 2 bases from V and 5 bases from J, with 6 bases between. The CDR3 sequence is 12 residues long. The CDR3 here is CAISETEYGYTF. In DNA form, the CDR3 reads TGTGCCATCAGTGAGACAGAGTATGGCTACACCTTC.

This clone showed up just once. The V gene is TRBV10-3, the J gene TRBJ1-5; 7 bases map to TRBD1. CDR1 ENHRY and CDR2 SYGVKD come from the germline V gene. Trimming cost V 4 bases and J 5 bases; bases outside gene matches: 8. The CDR3 length is 15 residues. The CDR3 sequence: CAISVDRATDQPQHF. CDR3 DNA sequence: TGTGCCATCAGTGTCGACAGGGCGACGGATCAGCCCCAGCATTTT.

The chain combines TRBV4-1 with TRBJ1-1, with D possibly TRBD1 on 5 matching bases. V was cut by 1 base and J by 8 bases, with 11 bases left in between. The germline gives CDR1 MGHRA, CDR2 YSYEKL. The CDR3 spans 13 residues. This CDR3 reads CASSQGQRREAFF. The CDR3, as DNA: TGCGCCAGCAGCCAAGGACAGAGAAGAGAAGCTTTCTTT.

The chain is built from TRBV2 and TRBJ2-1, with 14 bases aligning to TRBD2. The germline V gene encodes CDR1 SNHLY and CDR2 FYNNEI. This CDR3 has 15 amino acids. J was trimmed by 5 bases and V by 6 bases; bases with no gene match: 3. For the CDR3, the DNA is TGTGCCAGCAGGAGACTAGCGGGAGGGAACAATGAGCAGTTCTTC. Protein product: CASRRLAGGNNEQFF.

The rearrangement joins TRBV5-1 to TRBJ1-3; D is ambiguous. Germline V gives CDR1 SGHRS, CDR2 YFSETQ. There are 15 residues in the CDR3. The V end was cut by 4 bases, the J end by 1 base, with 12 bases between. In DNA, the CDR3 is TGCGCCAGCAGCGAAACGAGTTTATCTGGAAACACCATATATTTT. As protein: CASSETSLSGNTIYF.

V gene TRBV9 combines with J gene TRBJ1-5; perhaps TRBD1 as D (6 bases). The CDR3 length is 16 residues. V was cut by 3 bases and J by 8 bases, with 21 bases left in between. The germline V gene has CDR1 SGDLS and CDR2 YYNGEE. The CDR3 region has the DNA TGTGCCAGCAGCGAGCCCCTGGACAGCCGGGCAAAGCCCCAGCATTTT. This translates into CASSEPLDSRAKPQHF. Full variable domain (missing parts from reference TRBV9 and TRBJ1-5): DSGVTQTPKHLITATGQRVTLRCSPRSGDLSVYWYQQSLDQGLQFLIQYYNGEERAKGNILERFSAQQFPDLHSELNLSSLELGDSALYFCASSEPLDSRAKPQHFGDGTRLSIL.

This rearrangement joins TRBV5-1 to TRBJ2-7; 8 positions agree with TRBD1. This CDR3 is 17 amino acids long. V shed 1 base, J shed 2 bases, and the junction held 11 bases outside the gene matches. CDR1 and CDR2 (germline): SGHRS, YFSETQ. CDR3 in amino acids: CASSLTSVGTGTYEQYF. Written as DNA, the CDR3 is TGCGCCAGCAGCTTGACGTCGGTGGGGACAGGCACCTACGAGCAGTACTTC.

Notes on this clone: This sample also contains other DNA sequences that code for the same CDR3. The rearrangement joins TRBV2 to TRBJ1-5; possibly TRBD1 for D (5 bases). The CDR3 contains 15 residues. Trimming pared 3 bases from V and 1 base from J, leaving 10 bases between. CDR1 SNHLY and CDR2 FYNNEI come from the germline V gene. The CDR3 is CASSDQGLSNQPQHF. The CDR3 DNA is TGTGCCAGCAGTGATCAGGGCTTGAGCAATCAGCCCCAGCATTTT.

This clone was seen once. This chain links TRBV5-1 with TRBJ2-7, with D possibly matching TRBD1 (6 bases). CDR1 and CDR2 (germline): SGHRS, YFSETQ. Trimming removed 0 bases from V and 6 bases from J, with 13 bases in between. The CDR3 sequence is 14 residues long. The CDR3 DNA sequence: TGCGCCAGCAGCTTGGACCGGGACATTGGCGAGCAGTACTTC. Translation gives CASSLDRDIGEQYF.

The rearrangement links TRBV27 to TRBJ1-1, with D possibly TRBD1 on 6 matching bases. Trimming shortened V by 4 bases and J by 4 bases, and 10 bases separated the two germline ends. Germline CDR1 is MNHEY and CDR2 is SMNVEV (reference sequence). The CDR3 covers 13 residues. CDR3: CASSYSGATEAFF. CDR3 bases: TGTGCCAGCAGTTACTCAGGGGCCACTGAAGCTTTCTTT.

This CDR3 is CASRLTSGRGETQYF. CDR3 DNA: TGTGCCAGCAGGCTGACTAGCGGGAGAGGAGAGACCCAGTACTTC. This chain joins TRBV2 and TRBJ2-5; 12 bases agree with TRBD2. From germline, CDR1 is SNHLY and CDR2 FYNNEI. CDR3 length: 15 amino acids. V was pared by 6 bases and J by 4 bases, with 6 bases of the junction left unmatched. Filled out from reference TRBV2 and TRBJ2-5, the complete variable domain reads EPEVTQTPSHQVTQMGQEVILRCVPISNHLYFYWYRQILGQKVEFLVSFYNNEISEKSEIFDDQFSVERPDGSNFTLKIRSTKLEDSAMYFCASRLTSGRGETQYFGPGTRLLVL.

This chain joins TRBV3-1 (or the pseudogene TRBV3-2) and TRBJ2-3, with 11 bases aligning to TRBD2. The germline V gene has CDR1 LGHDT and CDR2 YNNKEL (reference sequence). The CDR3 has 16 residues. V dropped 4 bases and J dropped 2; count of bases not matched to a gene: 5. The CDR3 DNA sequence: TGTGCCAGCAGCCGCGGACTAGCGGGCGTCACAGATACGCAGTATTTT. This gives the protein CASSRGLAGVTDTQYF.

The chain recombines TRBV23-1 with TRBJ2-6; D remains unclear. TRBV23-1 is an ORF; its function is uncertain. The CDR3 has 20 residues. With 0 bases removed from V and 2 bases from J, the gap between germline ends came to 20 bases. CDR3 in amino acids: CASSQSTGFSDSTGANVLTF. In DNA, the CDR3 is TGCGCCAGCAGTCAATCGACGGGTTTTAGTGATTCGACTGGGGCCAACGTCCTGACTTTC.

The rearrangement uses TRBV5-1 and TRBJ1-1; 7 bases match TRBD1. Germline-derived CDR1 and CDR2 are SGHRS and YFSETQ. J gave up 3 bases and V 0 bases, and 5 bases lay outside the gene matches. The CDR3 length is 15 residues. This CDR3 is CASSLEAGGYTEAFF. CDR3 sequence (DNA): TGCGCCAGCAGCTTGGAGGCAGGGGGGTACACTGAAGCTTTCTTT.